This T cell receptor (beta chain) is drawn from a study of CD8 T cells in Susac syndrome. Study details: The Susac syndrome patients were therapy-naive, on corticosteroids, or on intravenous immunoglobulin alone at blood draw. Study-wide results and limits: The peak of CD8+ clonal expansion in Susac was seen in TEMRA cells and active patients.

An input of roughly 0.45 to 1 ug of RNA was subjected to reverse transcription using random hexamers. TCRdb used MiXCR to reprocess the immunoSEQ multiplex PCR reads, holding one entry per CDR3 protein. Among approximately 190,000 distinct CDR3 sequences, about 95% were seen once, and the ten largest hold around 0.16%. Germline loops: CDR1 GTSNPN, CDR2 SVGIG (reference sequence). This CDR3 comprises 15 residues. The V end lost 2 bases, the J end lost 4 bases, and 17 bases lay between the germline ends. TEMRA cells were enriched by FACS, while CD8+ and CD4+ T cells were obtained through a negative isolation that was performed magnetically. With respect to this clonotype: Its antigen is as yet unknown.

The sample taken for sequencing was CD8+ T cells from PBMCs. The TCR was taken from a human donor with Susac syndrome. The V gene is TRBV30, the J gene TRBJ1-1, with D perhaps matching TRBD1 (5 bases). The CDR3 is CAWSHPGLRTTEAFF. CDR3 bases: TGTGCCTGGAGTCATCCAGGGCTCCGGACCACTGAAGCTTTCTTT.